Sequencing of this T cell receptor beta chain was carried out in a study of CD8 T cells in Susac syndrome. With 5 bases clipped from V and 2 bases from J, the junction kept 5 bases outside the gene matches. This CDR3 contains 15 residues. In germline, CDR1 is MGHRA, CDR2 YSYEKL. Random hexamers primed reverse transcription of about 0.45 to 1 ug RNA. One entry per CDR3 protein results from TCRdb running MiXCR on the immunoSEQ multiplex PCR reads. Of more than 200,000 distinct CDR3 sequences listed, over 85% are singletons. The sequence came from a human donor with multiple sclerosis. The source material was CD4+ T cells from PBMCs. This sequence joins TRBV4-1 and TRBJ2-3; the match to TRBD1 covers 9 bases. CDR3 nucleotides: TGCGCCAGCAGCGGGGACAGGGCGCCCACAGATACGCAGTATTTT. Its translation is CASSGDRAPTDTQYF.